This TCR beta chain was sequenced during a study of T cells in Graves' hyperthyroidism and ophthalmopathy. Study summary: Staff took peripheral blood when the initial diagnosis was made, before any treatment began.

Exclusions: uncontrolled infection, other autoimmune disease, pregnancy, lactation. This clonotype has a count of ten or more. Its target is not known. Broader study findings: The blood repertoire included most of the expanded thyroid clonotypes above 0.001.

There were TCR beta CDR3 regions amplified from RNA transcripts. First-round RT-PCR of the TCR CDR3 relied on the HTBI primer set. MiXCR was run by TCRdb on the multiplex PCR reads, yielding one entry per CDR3 protein. Here the sample spans fewer than 700,000 distinct CDR3 sequences, roughly 15% being singletons. Specimen: blood. This receptor was identified in a woman aged 25-40 years with Graves' hyperthyroidism.

The CDR3 is CASSQRNTEAFF. DNA for the CDR3: TGTGCCAGCAGCCAACGGAACACTGAAGCTTTCTTT. V usage is TRBV11-2 and J usage is TRBJ1-1; D remains ambiguous. In germline, CDR1 is SGHAT, CDR2 FQNNGV. V lost 5 bases and J 1 base, leaving 5 bases between the germline ends. This CDR3 is built from 12 residues.